This record concerns one T cell receptor (beta chain) sequence. Its antigen is currently not known. It has no much larger one-base neighbor in the sample; base qualities were not kept. This entry is derived from a study of shared clonotypes between healthy human individuals (TCRdb year 2020). Regarding the complete study: Three men and a couple of women, aged 18 to 49 years, made up the cohort. For each donor, three plates each were used for CD4 naive and CD4 memory, two plates were used for CD8 naive, and one plate was used for CD8 memory. To estimate repertoire size and how much clonotype sharing occurs between individuals, the study deeply sequenced the blood TCR repertoires of five healthy adults. To increase sequencing depth and limit assay-specific biases, different laboratories used diverse techniques to prepare libraries and sequence TCR repertoires. Between about 0.94 and 8.9 billion PBMCs per donor were obtained by leukapheresis. What the work shows at the level of the full study, not this receptor alone: Naive subsets generally had larger estimated clonotype richness than memory subsets did. Clonotypes shared by all four sorted-subset donors showed higher generation probabilities than non-shared clonotypes. Sampling was limited to blood, and TCR repertoires in tissue likely differ from TCR repertoires in blood. Because the study included a small number of donors, the genetic and exposure-history diversity represented was limited. Pairwise subsampling indicated that sequencing depth was expected to affect the degree of clonotype sharing among donors. Across a few donors, 4.5% to 6.5% of naive CD4, roughly 3.4% of naive CD8, 2% to 2.5% of memory CD4, and 0.4% of memory CD8 clonotypes were shared. Incomplete sequencing was indicated by rarefaction of sorted-subset datasets, despite the large sequencing depth.

From cysteine to phenylalanine, the CDR3 is 15 amino acids long. Of the read, only the CDR3 DNA is kept; its 45 bases are in frame from base 1. V is pared back by 5 bases and J by 7 bases, with 18 bases lying between the germline termini. Sequences LNHNV (CDR1) and YYDKDF (CDR2) are obtained from the germline V gene (reference sequence). Healthy HIV-negative adults with no recently reported acute infections or vaccinations were included as donors. Only Caucasian adults living in Nashville, Tennessee, USA were represented among the donors. The CD8 memory samples were a combination of magnetically selected CD45RO+ cells and CCR7-negative CD45RA+ effector memory (TemRA) cells. Blood was obtained by leukapheresis, after which PBMCs were separated by Ficoll-Histopaque density gradient centrifugation and cryopreserved in liquid nitrogen vapor phase. Analytical flow cytometry was used to check the purity and quantity of every magnetically sorted T cell population. Genomic DNA was isolated from every sorted fraction and measured by UV absorbance on a Nanodrop 2000c.

Using the deep immunoSEQ assay, TCR CDR3 regions were amplified from genomic DNA by multiplex PCR. For each cell subset, the extracted genomic DNA was distributed evenly across all wells of several immunoSEQ 96-well plates, and each plate served as one replicate. For sorted subsets, approximately 190 ng genomic DNA, equal to 30,000 or so T cell genomes, was loaded into each replicate PCR. Purified libraries were measured with a Qubit 3.0 fluorometer, size-checked on a Bioanalyzer 2100, and measured again with the KAPA Library Quantification kit. Each immunoSEQ 96-well plate was sequenced on its own single-read 150-cycle Illumina NextSeq 550 flow cell. The original pipeline was this. Because the immunoSEQ output held only junctional sequences and lacked quality scores, the filtering could not match the filtering applied to full-length reads. To assign V/J genes and CDR3, sequences were annotated using PyIR, a Python wrapper for IgBLAST v1.9, with IMGT germline references. Reads with weak V/J assignments (E-value above 1e-6), missing CDR3, stop codons, out-of-frame junctions, or ambiguous translated residues were removed. V3J clonotypes were defined as sequences sharing an identical inferred V gene, J gene, and CDR3 amino acid sequence. Percentage overlap between repertoires was computed as shared unique clonotypes divided by the size of the smaller repertoire. Repertoire richness was assessed with RTK rarefaction, the Chao1 estimator, and Recon v2.1 estimates of unobserved clonotypes. Generation probabilities for all TCRbeta clonotypes obtained by the gDNA method from a handful of donors were computed using OLGA. In its TCRdb copy, this immuneACCESS table keeps in-frame sequences only and misses some clones. Where compared with another copy, unresolved V genes explain less than half of these, and the others have no known cause. The V and J calls and clone size are taken from that table; D and trimming were inferred from the DNA. The sample contains 90,000 to 150,000 clones, about 63% of them found a single time. In total, the top ten clones hold roughly a quarter of the sample.

Sequenced material: memory CD8+ T cells sorted from blood. The cell subset or site label of this sample denotes: CD45RO+ cells pooled with CCR7-negative TemRA cells. The V gene is TRBV15 and the J gene is TRBJ2-1, with the D gene call left open. This sequence originates from a woman in her twenties or thirties in good health. The CDR3 protein: CATSGRAQIPNEQFF. The bases are TGTGCCACCAGCGGACGGGCCCAAATCCCTAATGAGCAGTTCTTC. The variable domain in full, with residues beyond the CDR3 obtained from the reference TRBV15 and TRBJ2-1 genes, is DAMVIQNPRYQVTQFGKPVTLSCSQTLNHNVMYWYQQKSSQAPKLLFHYYDKDFNNEADTPDNFQSRRPNTSFCFLDIRSPGLGDTAMYLCATSGRAQIPNEQFFGPGTRLTVL.